Listed here are 29 T cell receptor beta chains from one sample, sequenced in a study of T cell responses to AZD1222 COVID-19 vaccine. Some clones are missing from TCRdb's copy, which holds only in-frame ones; the method was immunoSEQ multiplex PCR. Of 150,000 to 200,000 clones listed, 90% to 95% are singletons. The sample consisted of peripheral blood, taken on day 0 of AZD1222 vaccination. Every receptor here comes from an adult in good health.

The chain carries TRBV7-9 and TRBJ1-2; 7 positions match TRBD1. The CDR3 runs 15 residues. V lost 2 bases and J lost 8; bases outside the gene matches: 11. Germline V gene sequence: CDR1 SEHNR, CDR2 FQNEAQ (reference sequence). CDR3 DNA sequence: TGTGCCAGCAGCTTACAAGGGGGCGCCGTCTTAGGCTACACCTTC. This sequence encodes CASSLQGGAVLGYTF.

This clone has only one observation. The chain carries TRBV28 and TRBJ1-3, with D tentatively TRBD1 (5 bases). The CDR3 runs to 14 residues. V was clipped by 4 bases and J by 4 bases, with 11 bases between them. CDR1 is MDHEN, CDR2 SYDVKM, per germline. CDR3 sequence reads: CASSSPGLGNTIYF. The CDR3 DNA reads as TGTGCCAGCAGTTCCCCAGGGCTGGGAAACACCATATATTTT.

The chain links TRBV6-1 to TRBJ1-1; D not resolved. The V end was cut by 2 bases, the J end by 7 bases, with 14 bases between. The CDR3 has 14 amino acids. Germline V lookup: CDR1 MNHNS, CDR2 SASEGT. The CDR3 loop is CASSERTGRREAFF. The CDR3 region has the DNA TGTGCCAGCAGTGAACGGACGGGGAGACGTGAAGCTTTCTTT.

This clone was observed a single time. The J gene is TRBJ2-7, the V gene TRBV30, with 7 bases lining up with TRBD1. This CDR3 has 14 amino acids. Losses at the gene ends were 2 bases for V and 0 bases for J; bases not matched to a gene: 4. CDR1 is GTSNPN, CDR2 SVGIG, per germline (reference sequence). The CDR3 nucleotides are TGTGCCTGGAGTAGGGGGCTTTCCTCCTACGAGCAGTACTTC. Protein sequence: CAWSRGLSSYEQYF. Full variable domain (remainder filled in from reference TRBV30 and TRBJ2-7): SQTIHQWPATLVQPVGSPLSLECTVEGTSNPNLYWYRQAAGRGLQLLFYSVGIGQISSEVPQNLSASRPQDRQFILSSKKLLLSDSGFYLCAWSRGLSSYEQYFGPGTRLTVT.

The chain uses TRBV19 and TRBJ1-1, with D unresolved. From germline, CDR1 is LNHDA and CDR2 SQIVND (reference sequence). The V and J ends lost 5 bases and 6 bases respectively, with 10 bases between them. The length of the CDR3 is 12 residues. The CDR3 DNA sequence: TGTGCCAGTAGTGCTCGCGCGGCTGAAGCTTTCTTT. Its protein product is CASSARAAEAFF.

The genes are TRBV3-1 (or the pseudogene TRBV3-2) and TRBJ1-6; D ambiguous. CDR1 and CDR2 from the germline V gene are LGHDT and YNNKEL (reference sequence). Deletions cut 1 base from V and 10 bases from J, with 5 bases between. The CDR3 sequence is 12 residues long. The CDR3 region has the DNA TGTGCCAGCAGCCAAGGATGGTCACCCCTCCACTTT. It is translated as CASSQGWSPLHF.

This chain uses TRBV19 with TRBJ1-2; D remains unclear. The germline V and J ends were trimmed by 5 bases and 4 bases, with 14 bases remaining between them. CDR3 length: 14 residues. Per germline, CDR1 LNHDA and CDR2 SQIVND (reference sequence). The CDR3 DNA is TGTGCCAGTAGTCCTCAGCTAGCCCTCTATGGCTACACCTTC. This sequence encodes CASSPQLALYGYTF.

The chain couples TRBV18 to TRBJ1-4; D is unresolved. The V end lost 2 bases, the J end lost 0 bases, and 10 bases lay between the germline ends. Germline V gene data show CDR1 as KGHSH and CDR2 as LQKENI. This CDR3 has 16 residues. CDR3 region: CASSPLAEPTNEKLFF. DNA for the CDR3: TGTGCCAGCTCACCATTGGCGGAACCAACTAATGAAAAACTGTTTTTT.

This chain links TRBV19 with TRBJ1-1; 9 nucleotides match TRBD1. The CDR3 runs to 14 residues. In germline, CDR1 is LNHDA, CDR2 SQIVND (reference sequence). The trim removed 6 bases at V and 3 bases at J, leaving 5 bases unmatched. In nucleotides, the CDR3 is TGTGCCAGTAGGAGGGACAGGGAGGACACTGAAGCTTTCTTT. It yields the protein CASRRDREDTEAFF.

J is TRBJ1-6 and V is TRBV4-3; 8 bases line up with TRBD1. This CDR3 has 15 residues. Germline V gene lookup returns CDR1 LGHNA and CDR2 YSLEER. Trimming cost V 1 base and J 7 bases; bases outside gene matches: 3. The CDR3 spells CASSQGTGTNSPLHF. CDR3 sequence (DNA): TGCGCCAGCAGCCAAGGGACAGGGACCAATTCACCCCTCCACTTT.

The chain uses TRBV5-1 and TRBJ1-2, with TRBD1 matching 8 bases. Germline CDR1 is SGHRS and CDR2 is YFSETQ. V was pared by 4 bases and J by 3 bases, with 5 bases of the junction left unmatched. The CDR3 contains 14 residues. The CDR3 coding sequence is TGCGCCAGCAGCCAGACAGGGGCGTACTATGGCTACACCTTC. Encoded protein: CASSQTGAYYGYTF.

The chain carries TRBV29-1 and TRBJ1-2, with D unresolved. This CDR3 spans 13 amino acids. Trimming took off 2 bases at V and 4 bases at J, with 11 bases between the two ends. Germline loops: CDR1 SQVTM, CDR2 ANQGSEA. The CDR3 loop is CSVETAFGYGYTF. The CDR3 DNA follows: TGCAGCGTTGAAACAGCTTTCGGCTATGGCTACACCTTC.

The rearrangement uses TRBV19 and TRBJ2-3, with D uncertain. CDR1 is LNHDA, CDR2 SQIVND, per germline (reference sequence). Trimming cost V 5 bases and J 1 base, with 13 bases left between them. The CDR3 has 15 residues. The CDR3 here is CASSPLQRRTDTQYF. DNA for the CDR3: TGTGCCAGTAGTCCCTTGCAGCGTCGCACAGATACGCAGTATTTT.

V gene TRBV2 combines with J gene TRBJ1-3; 8 bases agree with TRBD1. Unmatched junction bases numbered 12, after V lost 11 bases and J lost 0 bases. Per germline, CDR1 SNHLY and CDR2 FYNNEI. This CDR3 comprises 16 residues. The CDR3 bases are TGTGCCCGGAAAGCCGGGACAGGAGACTCTGGAAACACCATATATTTT. It is translated as CARKAGTGDSGNTIYF.

The CDR3 here is CASRLRGAGELFF. In DNA, the CDR3 is TGTGCCAGCAGGCTGCGGGGGGCCGGGGAGCTGTTTTTT. The chain combines TRBV28 with TRBJ2-2; the match to TRBD2 covers 8 bases. V gave up 6 bases and J gave up 6 bases; unmatched junction bases: 3. Germline-derived CDR1 and CDR2 are MDHEN and SYDVKM. The CDR3 covers 13 residues.

This clone was recorded once. This chain uses TRBV12-3 or TRBV12-4 with TRBJ2-7, with a possible D match to TRBD1 (5 bases). The CDR3 has 13 residues. V was clipped by 3 bases and J by 5 bases, with 11 bases between them. Here the CDR3 DNA reads TGTGCCAGCAGTTTTGGCAGGGCCAACGAGCAGTACTTC. Protein sequence: CASSFGRANEQYF.

This chain links TRBV18 with TRBJ1-1; TRBD1 matches at 11 bases. J was trimmed by 0 bases and V by 1 base; bases with no gene match: 7. Germline V CDR1 and CDR2: KGHSH, LQKENI. The CDR3 has 18 amino acids. CDR3 residues: CASSPLRTGGSVNTEAFF. In nucleotides, the CDR3 is TGTGCCAGCTCACCACTACGGACAGGGGGCTCTGTGAACACTGAAGCTTTCTTT.

The chain couples TRBV5-4 to TRBJ2-6; D may be TRBD1 or TRBD2 (7 bases each). The V gene lost 3 bases and the J gene lost 2 bases, with 15 bases spanning the gap. CDR3 length: 17 residues. CDR1 is SGHNT, CDR2 YYREEE, per germline (reference sequence). The CDR3 coding sequence is TGTGCCAGCAGCTCCCCGACAGGGAGGGCTGGGGCCAACGTCCTGACTTTC. This codes for CASSSPTGRAGANVLTF.

The chain combines TRBV28 with TRBJ2-3, with D unresolved. The CDR3 runs to 15 residues. Germline V lookup: CDR1 MDHEN, CDR2 SYDVKM. Trimming cost V 1 base and J 4 bases, with 12 bases left between them. This CDR3 reads CASSLSGLLADTQYF. The DNA for the CDR3 is TGTGCCAGCAGTTTATCTGGTTTACTGGCAGATACGCAGTATTTT.

On this clone: Other nucleotide sequences from this sample produce the same CDR3. The J gene is TRBJ2-2, the V gene TRBV12-3 or TRBV12-4; D unclear. Trimming stripped 4 bases from V and 5 bases from J, with 8 bases between. The CDR3 has 13 residues. This CDR3 reads CASSSRVTGELFF. DNA of the CDR3: TGTGCCAGCAGTTCAAGGGTGACCGGGGAGCTGTTTTTT.

This clone has a single count. The chain uses TRBV2 and TRBJ2-5; D ambiguous. Germline values: CDR1 SNHLY, CDR2 FYNNEI. V dropped 0 bases and J dropped 5 bases, with 4 bases sitting between them. The CDR3 sequence is 12 residues long. The CDR3 DNA reads as TGTGCCAGCAGTGAAGCAGCGGAGACCCAGTACTTC. It encodes CASSEAAETQYF.

J is TRBJ2-3 and V is TRBV7-9; D is undetermined. V lost 5 bases, J lost 4 bases, and 13 bases lay in between. CDR1 and CDR2 from the germline V gene are SEHNR and FQNEAQ (reference sequence). This CDR3 is 14 amino acids long. CDR3 sequence (DNA): TGTGCCAGCAGCAACCCCTCCGGGCCAGATACGCAGTATTTT. This translates into CASSNPSGPDTQYF.

This rearrangement joins TRBV7-9 to TRBJ1-2; maybe TRBD1 (5 bases). V was clipped by 8 bases and J by 0 bases, with 16 bases between them. Germline V lookup: CDR1 SEHNR, CDR2 FQNEAQ (reference sequence). The CDR3 contains 15 residues. CDR3 DNA sequence: TGTGCCAGCGAACCCCGGGGCAGTCCTAACTATGGCTACACCTTC. Encoded protein: CASEPRGSPNYGYTF.

V gene TRBV11-3 combines with J gene TRBJ2-7; 10 bases fit TRBD1. V was pared by 5 bases and J by 5 bases, with 12 bases of the junction left unmatched. The germline V gene encodes CDR1 SGHNT and CDR2 YENEEA. The CDR3 length is 16 residues. This chain's CDR3 is CASSTKPRDRGHEQYF. The DNA of the CDR3 is TGTGCCAGCAGCACCAAACCCCGGGACAGGGGCCACGAGCAGTACTTC.

The DNA for the CDR3 is TGCGCCAGCAGCCCAGGACAGGGGGGCTACGAGCAGTACTTC. It translates to CASSPGQGGYEQYF. The chain recombines TRBV5-1 with TRBJ2-7; TRBD1 agrees at 10 bases. CDR3 length: 14 residues. After removal of 4 bases from V and 3 bases from J, the junction contained 4 bases not matched to a gene. In germline, CDR1 is SGHRS, CDR2 YFSETQ.

V and J are TRBV9 and TRBJ2-1; no clear D. V lost 0 bases and J lost 5, with 6 bases in between. Germline V gene sequence: CDR1 SGDLS, CDR2 YYNGEE. The CDR3 runs to 13 residues. The CDR3 sequence is CASSVGVDNEQFF. CDR3 coding DNA: TGTGCCAGCAGCGTAGGGGTAGACAATGAGCAGTTCTTC.

The V call is TRBV30, the J call TRBJ1-4; D call uncertain. Trimming took off 3 bases at V and 0 bases at J, with 8 bases between the two ends. CDR1 is GTSNPN and CDR2 is SVGIG in the germline V gene (reference sequence). This CDR3 is 14 amino acids long. CDR3 nucleotides: TGTGCCTGGAGCCTACTTGCAACTAATGAAAAACTGTTTTTT. It specifies CAWSLLATNEKLFF.

This clone was seen a handful of times. CDR3 region: CASSINLGVGNQPQHF. As DNA, the CDR3 is TGTGCCAGTAGTATAAATCTTGGGGTCGGCAATCAGCCCCAGCATTTT. This chain joins TRBV19 and TRBJ1-5; no clear D. Looked up from germline, CDR1 is LNHDA and CDR2 is SQIVND (reference sequence). V was pared by 2 bases and J by 2 bases, with 13 bases between. This CDR3 has 16 residues.

The sample holds a few counts of this clone. The chain recombines TRBV6-2 or TRBV6-3 with TRBJ1-5; D perhaps matches TRBD1 (5 bases). CDR1 and CDR2 (germline): MNHEY, SVGEGT. The V gene lost 4 bases and the J gene lost 6 bases, with 13 bases spanning the gap. The CDR3 spans 14 residues. In nucleotides, the CDR3 is TGTGCCAGCAGTTTTTCGACCAGGGTTCAGCCCCAGCATTTT. It translates to CASSFSTRVQPQHF.